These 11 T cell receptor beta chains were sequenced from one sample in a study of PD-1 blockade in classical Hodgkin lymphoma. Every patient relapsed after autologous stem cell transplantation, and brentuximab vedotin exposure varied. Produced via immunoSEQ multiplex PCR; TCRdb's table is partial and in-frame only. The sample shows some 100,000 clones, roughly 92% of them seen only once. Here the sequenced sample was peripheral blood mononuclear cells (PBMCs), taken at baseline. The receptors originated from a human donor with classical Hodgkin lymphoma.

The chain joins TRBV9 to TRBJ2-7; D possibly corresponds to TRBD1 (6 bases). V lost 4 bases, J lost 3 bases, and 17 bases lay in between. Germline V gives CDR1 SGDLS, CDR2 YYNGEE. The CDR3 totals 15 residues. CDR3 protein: CASSPTDRPNYEQYF. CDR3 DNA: TGTGCCAGCAGCCCTACCGACAGGCCCAACTACGAGCAGTACTTC.

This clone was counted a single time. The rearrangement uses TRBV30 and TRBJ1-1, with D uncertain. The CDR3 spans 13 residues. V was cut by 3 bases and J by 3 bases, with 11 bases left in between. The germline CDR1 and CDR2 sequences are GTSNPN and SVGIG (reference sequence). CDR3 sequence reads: CAWSFEKYTEAFF. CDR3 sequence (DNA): TGTGCCTGGAGCTTTGAGAAGTACACTGAAGCTTTCTTT.

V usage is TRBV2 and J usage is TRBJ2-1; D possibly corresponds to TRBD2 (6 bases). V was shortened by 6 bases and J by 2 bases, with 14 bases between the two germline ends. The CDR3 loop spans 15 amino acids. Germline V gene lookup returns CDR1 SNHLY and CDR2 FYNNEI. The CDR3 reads CASSATSGAYNEQFF. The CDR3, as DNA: TGTGCCAGCAGCGCGACTAGTGGCGCCTACAATGAGCAGTTCTTC.

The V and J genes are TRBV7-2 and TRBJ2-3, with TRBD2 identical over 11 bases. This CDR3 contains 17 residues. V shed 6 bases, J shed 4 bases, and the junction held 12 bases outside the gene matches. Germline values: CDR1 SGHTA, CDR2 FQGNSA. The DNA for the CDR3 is TGTGCCAGCAGATCGATAGCGGGAGGGCGTCTTCCAGATACGCAGTATTTT. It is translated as CASRSIAGGRLPDTQYF.

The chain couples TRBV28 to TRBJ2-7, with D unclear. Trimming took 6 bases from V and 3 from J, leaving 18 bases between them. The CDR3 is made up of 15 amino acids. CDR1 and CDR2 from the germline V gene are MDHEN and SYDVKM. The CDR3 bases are TGTGCCAGCAGGCCTAATCAGCACAGCAACTACGAGCAGTACTTC. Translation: CASRPNQHSNYEQYF.

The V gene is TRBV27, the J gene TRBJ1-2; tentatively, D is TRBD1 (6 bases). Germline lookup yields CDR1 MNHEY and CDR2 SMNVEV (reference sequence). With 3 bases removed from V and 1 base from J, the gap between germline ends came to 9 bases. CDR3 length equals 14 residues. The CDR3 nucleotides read TGTGCCAGCAGTTTGGCAGGGGATAACTATGGCTACACCTTC. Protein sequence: CASSLAGDNYGYTF.

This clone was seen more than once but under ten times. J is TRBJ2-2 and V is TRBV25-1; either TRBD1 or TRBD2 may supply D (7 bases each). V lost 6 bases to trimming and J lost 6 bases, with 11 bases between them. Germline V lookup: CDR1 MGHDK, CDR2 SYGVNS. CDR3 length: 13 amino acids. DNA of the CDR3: TGTGCCAGCAGGGGGAGGGGGCCCGGGGAGCTGTTTTTT. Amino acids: CASRGRGPGELFF.

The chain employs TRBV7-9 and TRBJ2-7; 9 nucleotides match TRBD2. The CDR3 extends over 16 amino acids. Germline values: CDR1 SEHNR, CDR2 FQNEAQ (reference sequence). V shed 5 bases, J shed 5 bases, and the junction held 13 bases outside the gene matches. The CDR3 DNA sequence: TGTGCCAGCAGCCCCAGGGGACTAGCCCCAAGAAACGAGCAGTACTTC. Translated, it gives CASSPRGLAPRNEQYF.

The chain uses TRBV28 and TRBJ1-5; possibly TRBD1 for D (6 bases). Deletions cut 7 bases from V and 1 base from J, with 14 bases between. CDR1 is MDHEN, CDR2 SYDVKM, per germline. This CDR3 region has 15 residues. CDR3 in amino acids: CASNPRQGSNQPQHF. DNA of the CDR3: TGTGCCAGCAACCCCAGGCAGGGGAGCAATCAGCCCCAGCATTTT.

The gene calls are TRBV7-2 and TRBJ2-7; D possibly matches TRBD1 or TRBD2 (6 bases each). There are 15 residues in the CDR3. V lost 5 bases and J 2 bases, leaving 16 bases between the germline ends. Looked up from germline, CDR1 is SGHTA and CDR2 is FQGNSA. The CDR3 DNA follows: TGTGCCAGCAGCCCGGGGCGGAGGGGGACCTACGAGCAGTACTTC. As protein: CASSPGRRGTYEQYF.

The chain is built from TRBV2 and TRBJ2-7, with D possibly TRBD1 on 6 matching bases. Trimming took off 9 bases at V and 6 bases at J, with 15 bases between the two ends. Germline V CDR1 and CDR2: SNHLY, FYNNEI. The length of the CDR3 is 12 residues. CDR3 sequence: CARRQESSEQYF. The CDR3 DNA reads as TGTGCCAGACGACAGGAAAGTAGCGAGCAGTACTTC.